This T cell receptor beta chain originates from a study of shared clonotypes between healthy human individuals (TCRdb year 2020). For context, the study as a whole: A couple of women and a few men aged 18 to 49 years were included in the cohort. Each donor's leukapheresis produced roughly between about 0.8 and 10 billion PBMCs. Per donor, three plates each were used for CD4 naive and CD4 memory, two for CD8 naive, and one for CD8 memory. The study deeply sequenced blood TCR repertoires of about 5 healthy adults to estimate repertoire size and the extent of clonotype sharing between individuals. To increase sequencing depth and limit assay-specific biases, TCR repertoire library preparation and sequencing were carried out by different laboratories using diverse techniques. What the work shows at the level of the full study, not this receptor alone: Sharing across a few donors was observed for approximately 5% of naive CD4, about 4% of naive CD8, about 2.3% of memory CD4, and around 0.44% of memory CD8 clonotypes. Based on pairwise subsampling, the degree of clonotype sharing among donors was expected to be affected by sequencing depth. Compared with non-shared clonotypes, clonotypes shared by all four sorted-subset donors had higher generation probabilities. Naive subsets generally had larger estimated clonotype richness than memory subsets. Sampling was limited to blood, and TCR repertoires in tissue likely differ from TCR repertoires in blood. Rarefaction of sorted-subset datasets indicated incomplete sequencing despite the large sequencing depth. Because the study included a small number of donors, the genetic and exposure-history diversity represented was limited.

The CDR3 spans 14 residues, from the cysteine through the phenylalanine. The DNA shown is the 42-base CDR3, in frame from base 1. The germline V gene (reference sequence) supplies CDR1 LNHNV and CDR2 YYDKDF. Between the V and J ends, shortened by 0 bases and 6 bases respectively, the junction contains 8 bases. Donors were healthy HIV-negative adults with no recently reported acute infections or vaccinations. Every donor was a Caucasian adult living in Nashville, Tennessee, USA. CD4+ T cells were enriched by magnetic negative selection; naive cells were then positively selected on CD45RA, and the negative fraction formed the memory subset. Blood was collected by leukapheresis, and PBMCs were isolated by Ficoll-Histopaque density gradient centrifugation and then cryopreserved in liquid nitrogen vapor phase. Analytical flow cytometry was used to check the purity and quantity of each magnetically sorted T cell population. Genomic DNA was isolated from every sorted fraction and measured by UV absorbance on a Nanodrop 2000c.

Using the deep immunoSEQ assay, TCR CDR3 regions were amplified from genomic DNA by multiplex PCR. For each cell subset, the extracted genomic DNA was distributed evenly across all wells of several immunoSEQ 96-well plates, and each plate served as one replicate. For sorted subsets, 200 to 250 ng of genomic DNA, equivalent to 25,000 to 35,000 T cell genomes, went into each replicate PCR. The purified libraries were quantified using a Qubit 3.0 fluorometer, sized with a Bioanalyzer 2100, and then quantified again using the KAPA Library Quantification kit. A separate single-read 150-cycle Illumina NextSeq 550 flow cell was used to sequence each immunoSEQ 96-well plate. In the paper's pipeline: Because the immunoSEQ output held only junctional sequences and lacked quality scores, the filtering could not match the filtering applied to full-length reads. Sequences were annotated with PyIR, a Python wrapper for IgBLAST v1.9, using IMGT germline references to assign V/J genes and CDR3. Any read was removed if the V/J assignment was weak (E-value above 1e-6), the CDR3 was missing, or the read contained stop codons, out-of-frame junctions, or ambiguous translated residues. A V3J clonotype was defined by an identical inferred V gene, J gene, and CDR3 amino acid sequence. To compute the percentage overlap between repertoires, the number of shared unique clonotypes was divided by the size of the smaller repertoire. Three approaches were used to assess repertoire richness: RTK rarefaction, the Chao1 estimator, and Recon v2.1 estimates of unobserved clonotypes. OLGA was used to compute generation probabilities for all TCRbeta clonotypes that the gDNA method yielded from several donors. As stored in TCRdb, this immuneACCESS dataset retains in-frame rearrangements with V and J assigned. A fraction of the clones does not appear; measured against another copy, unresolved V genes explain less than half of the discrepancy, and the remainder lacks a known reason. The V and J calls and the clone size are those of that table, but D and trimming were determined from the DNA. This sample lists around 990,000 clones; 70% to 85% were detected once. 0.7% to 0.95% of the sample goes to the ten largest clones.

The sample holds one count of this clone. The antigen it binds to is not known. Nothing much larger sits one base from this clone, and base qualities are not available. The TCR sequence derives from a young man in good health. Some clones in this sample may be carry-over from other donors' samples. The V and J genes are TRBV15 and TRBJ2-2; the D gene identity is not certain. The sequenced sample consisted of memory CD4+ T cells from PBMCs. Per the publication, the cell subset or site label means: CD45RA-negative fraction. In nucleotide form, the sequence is TGTGCCACCAGCAGAGATCGGCCCGCCGGGGAGCTGTTTTTT. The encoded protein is CATSRDRPAGELFF.